Reported below is one T cell receptor beta chain. These data originate in a study of radiotherapy plus CTLA-4 blockade in lung cancer. Libraries were prepared by immunoSEQ multiplex PCR; TCRdb keeps only in-frame clonotypes and omits some of them. The sample has more than 95,000 clones, about four fifths seen once. This CDR3 region has 13 residues. Germline loops: CDR1 SQVTM, CDR2 ANQGSEA. V was shortened by 4 bases and J by 4 bases, with 13 bases between the two germline ends. The rearrangement joins TRBV29-1 to TRBJ1-1; D is ambiguous. Specimen: peripheral blood, collected from a patient treated with radiotherapy plus ipilimumab. This clonotype was obtained from a human donor with non-small cell lung cancer who had a partial response to radiotherapy plus ipilimumab. Some clones in this sample may be carry-over from other donors' samples. The CDR3 reads CSVVRIGVTEAFF. For the CDR3, the DNA is TGCAGCGTTGTTAGGATAGGAGTCACTGAAGCTTTCTTT.